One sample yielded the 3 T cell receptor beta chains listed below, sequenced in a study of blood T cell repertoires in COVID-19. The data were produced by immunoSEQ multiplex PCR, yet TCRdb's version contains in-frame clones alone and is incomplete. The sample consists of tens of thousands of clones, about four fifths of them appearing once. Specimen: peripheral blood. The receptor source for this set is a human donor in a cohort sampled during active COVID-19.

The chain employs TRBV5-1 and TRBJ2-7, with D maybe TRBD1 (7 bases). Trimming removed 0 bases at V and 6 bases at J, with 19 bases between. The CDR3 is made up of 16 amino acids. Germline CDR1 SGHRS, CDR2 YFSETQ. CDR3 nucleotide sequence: TGCGCCAGCAGCTTGGAGGCAGGGGGGTCCCAGCGCGAGCAGTACTTC. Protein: CASSLEAGGSQREQYF.

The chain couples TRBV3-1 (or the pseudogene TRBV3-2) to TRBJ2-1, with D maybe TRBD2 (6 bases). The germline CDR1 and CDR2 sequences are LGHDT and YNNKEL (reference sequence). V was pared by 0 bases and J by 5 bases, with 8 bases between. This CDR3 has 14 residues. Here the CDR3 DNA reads TGTGCCAGCAGCCAAGACTGGGGGGACAATGAGCAGTTCTTC. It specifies CASSQDWGDNEQFF.

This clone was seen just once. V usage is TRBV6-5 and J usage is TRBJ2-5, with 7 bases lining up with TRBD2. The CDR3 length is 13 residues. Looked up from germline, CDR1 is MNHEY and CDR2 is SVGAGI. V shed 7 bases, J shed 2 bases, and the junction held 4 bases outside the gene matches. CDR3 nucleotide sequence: TGTGCCAGCAACTTAGCGGGTCAAGAGACCCAGTACTTC. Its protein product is CASNLAGQETQYF.